This T cell receptor (beta chain) is drawn from a study of OX40 agonist ivuxolimab in advanced cancers. Overall study results and limits: By week 6 at 0.1 to 3.0 mg/kg, blood CD4+ and CD8+ T cells had expanded clonally.

Clones were sequenced by immunoSEQ multiplex PCR, and TCRdb holds only the in-frame ones, with some missing. The repertoire includes tens of thousands of clones, approximately 92% of them detected once, and approximately 0.35% sits in the top ten. V shed 6 bases and J 11 bases; nucleotides not matched to a gene: 12. Germline assignment: CDR1 SNHLY and CDR2 FYNNEI. This CDR3 contains 13 residues. The table lists this clone with a few counts. Its antigen is not identified. The chain combines TRBV2 with TRBJ1-1; 7 bases fit TRBD1. Specimen: CD4+ or CD8+ T cells sorted from blood, collected in a trial of the OX40 agonist ivuxolimab. This TCR came from an adult with an advanced solid tumor such as melanoma, head and neck, liver or kidney cancer. The CDR3: CASSKDRPGRAFF. The CDR3 region has the DNA TGTGCCAGCAGCAAGGACAGGCCGGGGAGGGCTTTCTTT.